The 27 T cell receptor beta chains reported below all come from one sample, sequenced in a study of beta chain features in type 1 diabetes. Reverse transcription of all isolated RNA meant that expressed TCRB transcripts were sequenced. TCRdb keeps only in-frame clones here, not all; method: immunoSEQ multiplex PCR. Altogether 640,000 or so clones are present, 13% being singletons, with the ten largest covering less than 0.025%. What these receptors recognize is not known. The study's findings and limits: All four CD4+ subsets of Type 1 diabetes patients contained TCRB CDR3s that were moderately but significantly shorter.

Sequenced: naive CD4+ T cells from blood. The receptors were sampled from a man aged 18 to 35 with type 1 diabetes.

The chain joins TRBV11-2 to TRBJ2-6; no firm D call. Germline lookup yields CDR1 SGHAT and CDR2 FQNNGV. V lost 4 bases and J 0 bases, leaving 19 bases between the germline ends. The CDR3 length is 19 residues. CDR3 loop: CASSSPPTPGSSGANVLTF. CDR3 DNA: TGTGCCAGCAGCTCGCCGCCGACACCAGGAAGCTCTGGGGCCAACGTCCTGACTTTC.

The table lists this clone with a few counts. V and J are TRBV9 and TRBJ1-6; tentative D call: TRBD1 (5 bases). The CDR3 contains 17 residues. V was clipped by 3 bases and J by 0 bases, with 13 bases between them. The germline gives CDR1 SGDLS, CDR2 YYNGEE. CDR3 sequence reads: CASSGQVDSSYNSPLHF. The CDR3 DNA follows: TGTGCCAGCAGCGGGCAGGTTGACAGCTCCTATAATTCACCCCTCCACTTT. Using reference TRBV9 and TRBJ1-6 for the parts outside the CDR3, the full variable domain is DSGVTQTPKHLITATGQRVTLRCSPRSGDLSVYWYQQSLDQGLQFLIQYYNGEERAKGNILERFSAQQFPDLHSELNLSSLELGDSALYFCASSGQVDSSYNSPLHFGNGTRLTVT.

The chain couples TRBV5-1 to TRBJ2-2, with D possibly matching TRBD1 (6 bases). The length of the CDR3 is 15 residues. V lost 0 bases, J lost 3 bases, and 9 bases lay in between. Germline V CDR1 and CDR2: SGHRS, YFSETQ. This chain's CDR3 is CASSLAQGYTGELFF. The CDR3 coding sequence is TGCGCCAGCAGCTTGGCTCAGGGGTACACCGGGGAGCTGTTTTTT.

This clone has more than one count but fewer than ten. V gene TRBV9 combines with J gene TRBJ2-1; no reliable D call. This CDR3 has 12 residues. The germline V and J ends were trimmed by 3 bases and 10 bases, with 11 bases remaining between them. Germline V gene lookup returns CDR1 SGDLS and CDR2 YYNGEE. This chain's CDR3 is CASSAGGPEQFF. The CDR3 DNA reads TGTGCCAGCAGCGCCGGCGGACCCGAGCAGTTCTTC.

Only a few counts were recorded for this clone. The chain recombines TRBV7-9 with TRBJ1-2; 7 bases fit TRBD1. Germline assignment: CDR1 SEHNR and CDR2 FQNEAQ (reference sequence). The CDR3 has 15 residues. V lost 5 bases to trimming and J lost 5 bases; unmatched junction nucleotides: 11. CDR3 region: CASSLTGAEGYGYTF. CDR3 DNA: TGTGCCAGCAGCCTAACAGGGGCCGAGGGGTATGGCTACACCTTC.

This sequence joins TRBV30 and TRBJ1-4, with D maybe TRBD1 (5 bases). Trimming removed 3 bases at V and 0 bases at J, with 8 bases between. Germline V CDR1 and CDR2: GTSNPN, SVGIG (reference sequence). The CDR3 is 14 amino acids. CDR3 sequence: CAWSLGATNEKLFF. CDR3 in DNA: TGTGCCTGGAGCCTGGGGGCAACTAATGAAAAACTGTTTTTT.

DNA for the CDR3: TGTGCCTGGAGGGGACAGGGTTGGTTGGATTCACCCCTCCACTTT. Its translation: CAWRGQGWLDSPLHF. The rearrangement uses TRBV30 and TRBJ1-6; 9 bases are shared with TRBD1. With V trimmed by 3 bases and J by 8 bases, 8 bases remained unmatched. This CDR3 spans 15 amino acids. Germline CDR1 GTSNPN, CDR2 SVGIG (reference sequence).

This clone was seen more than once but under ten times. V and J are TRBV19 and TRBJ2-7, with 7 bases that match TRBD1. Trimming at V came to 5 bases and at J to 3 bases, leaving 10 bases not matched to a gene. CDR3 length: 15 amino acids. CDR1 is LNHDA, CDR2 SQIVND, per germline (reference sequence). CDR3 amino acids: CASSPDRDGGYEQYF. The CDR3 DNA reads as TGTGCCAGTAGTCCCGACAGGGATGGGGGCTACGAGCAGTACTTC.

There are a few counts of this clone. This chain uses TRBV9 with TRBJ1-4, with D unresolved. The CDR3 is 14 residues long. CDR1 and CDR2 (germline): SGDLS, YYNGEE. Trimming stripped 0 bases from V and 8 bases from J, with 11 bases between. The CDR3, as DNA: TGTGCCAGCAGCGTAGGCCCAGGCGAGGAAAAACTGTTTTTT. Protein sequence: CASSVGPGEEKLFF.

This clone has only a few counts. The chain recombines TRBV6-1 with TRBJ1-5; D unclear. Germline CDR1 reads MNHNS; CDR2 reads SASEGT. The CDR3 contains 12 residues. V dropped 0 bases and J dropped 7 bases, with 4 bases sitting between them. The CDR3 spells CASSEARQPQHF. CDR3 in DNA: TGTGCCAGCAGTGAAGCGAGGCAGCCCCAGCATTTT.

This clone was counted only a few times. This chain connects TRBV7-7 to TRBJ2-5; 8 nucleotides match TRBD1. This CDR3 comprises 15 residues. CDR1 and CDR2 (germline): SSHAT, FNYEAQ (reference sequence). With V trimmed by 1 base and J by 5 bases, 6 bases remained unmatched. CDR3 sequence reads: CASSLGGTGAETQYF. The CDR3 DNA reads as TGTGCCAGCAGCTTAGGCGGGACAGGCGCCGAGACCCAGTACTTC.

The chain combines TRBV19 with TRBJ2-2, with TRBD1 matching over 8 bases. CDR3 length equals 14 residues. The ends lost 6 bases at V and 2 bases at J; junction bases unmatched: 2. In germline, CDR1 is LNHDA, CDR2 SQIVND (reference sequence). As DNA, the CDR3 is TGTGCCAGTAGGACAGGGGTTAACACCGGGGAGCTGTTTTTT. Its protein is CASRTGVNTGELFF.

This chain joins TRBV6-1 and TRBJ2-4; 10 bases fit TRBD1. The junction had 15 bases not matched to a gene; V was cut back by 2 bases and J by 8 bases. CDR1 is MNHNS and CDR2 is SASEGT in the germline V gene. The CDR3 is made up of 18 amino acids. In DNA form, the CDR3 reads TGTGCCAGCAGTGAATTCGTACTTTCCGGGACAGGGGACCACATTCAGTACTTC. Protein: CASSEFVLSGTGDHIQYF.

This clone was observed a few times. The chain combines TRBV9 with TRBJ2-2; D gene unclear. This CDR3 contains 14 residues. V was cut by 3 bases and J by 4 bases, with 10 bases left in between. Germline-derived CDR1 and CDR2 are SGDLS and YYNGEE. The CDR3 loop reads CASSASLLTGELFF. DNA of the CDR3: TGTGCCAGCAGCGCGTCACTACTCACCGGGGAGCTGTTTTTT.

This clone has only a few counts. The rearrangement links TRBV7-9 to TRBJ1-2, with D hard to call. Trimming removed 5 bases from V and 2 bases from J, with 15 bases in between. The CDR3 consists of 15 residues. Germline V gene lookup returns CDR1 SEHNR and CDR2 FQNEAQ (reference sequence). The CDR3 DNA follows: TGTGCCAGCAGCCTTGGAGAGGTGGGAAACTATGGCTACACCTTC. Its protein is CASSLGEVGNYGYTF.

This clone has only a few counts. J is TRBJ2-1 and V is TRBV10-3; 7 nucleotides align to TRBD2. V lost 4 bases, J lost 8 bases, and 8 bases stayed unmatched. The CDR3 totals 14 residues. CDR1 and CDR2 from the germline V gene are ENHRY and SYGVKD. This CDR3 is CAISGRLAMDEQFF. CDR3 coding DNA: TGTGCCATCAGTGGCAGACTAGCAATGGATGAGCAGTTCTTC.

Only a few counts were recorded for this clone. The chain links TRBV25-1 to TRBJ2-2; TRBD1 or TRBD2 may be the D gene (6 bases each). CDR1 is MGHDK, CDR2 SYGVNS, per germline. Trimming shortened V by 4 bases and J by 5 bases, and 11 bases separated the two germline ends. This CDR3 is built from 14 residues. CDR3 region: CASSVLGGTGELFF. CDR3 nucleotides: TGTGCCAGCAGTGTTTTAGGGGGGACCGGGGAGCTGTTTTTT.

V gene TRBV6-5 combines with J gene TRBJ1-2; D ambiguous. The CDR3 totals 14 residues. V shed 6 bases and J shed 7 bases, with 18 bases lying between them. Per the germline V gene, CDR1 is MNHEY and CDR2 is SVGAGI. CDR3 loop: CASSPDTLGGGYTF. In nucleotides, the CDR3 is TGTGCCAGCAGCCCAGACACCCTCGGCGGTGGCTACACCTTC.

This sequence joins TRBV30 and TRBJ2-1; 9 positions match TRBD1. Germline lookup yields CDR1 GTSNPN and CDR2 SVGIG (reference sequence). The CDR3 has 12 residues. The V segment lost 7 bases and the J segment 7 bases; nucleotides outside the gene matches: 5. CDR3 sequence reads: CALDRGVNEQFF. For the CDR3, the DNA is TGTGCCTTAGACAGGGGGGTAAATGAGCAGTTCTTC.

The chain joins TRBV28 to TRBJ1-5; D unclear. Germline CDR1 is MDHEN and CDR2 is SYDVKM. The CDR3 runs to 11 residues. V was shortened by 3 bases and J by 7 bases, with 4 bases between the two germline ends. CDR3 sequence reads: CASSFAQPQHF. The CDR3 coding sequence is TGTGCCAGCAGTTTTGCACAGCCCCAGCATTTT. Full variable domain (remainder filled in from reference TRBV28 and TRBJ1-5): DVKVTQSSRYLVKRTGEKVFLECVQDMDHENMFWYRQDPGLGLRLIYFSYDVKMKEKGDIPEGYSVSREKKERFSLILESASTNQTSMYLCASSFAQPQHFGDGTRLSIL.

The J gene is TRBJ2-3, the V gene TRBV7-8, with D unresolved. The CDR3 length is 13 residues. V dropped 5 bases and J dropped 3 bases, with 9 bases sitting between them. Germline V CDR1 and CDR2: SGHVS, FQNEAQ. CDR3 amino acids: CASSHYKTDTQYF. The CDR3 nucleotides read TGTGCCAGCAGCCACTACAAGACAGATACGCAGTATTTT.

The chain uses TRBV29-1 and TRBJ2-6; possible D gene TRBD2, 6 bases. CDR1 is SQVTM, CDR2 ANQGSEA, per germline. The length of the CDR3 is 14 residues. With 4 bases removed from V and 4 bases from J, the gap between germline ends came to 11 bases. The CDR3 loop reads CSVGREPGANVLTF. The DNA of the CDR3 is TGCAGCGTTGGGAGGGAACCCGGGGCCAACGTCCTGACTTTC.

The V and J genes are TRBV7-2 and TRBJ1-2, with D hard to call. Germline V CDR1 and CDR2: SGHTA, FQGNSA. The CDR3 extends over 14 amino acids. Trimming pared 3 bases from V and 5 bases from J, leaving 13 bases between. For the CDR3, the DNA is TGTGCCAGCAGCTTCCCCGAAATCTTATATGGCTACACCTTC. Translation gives CASSFPEILYGYTF.

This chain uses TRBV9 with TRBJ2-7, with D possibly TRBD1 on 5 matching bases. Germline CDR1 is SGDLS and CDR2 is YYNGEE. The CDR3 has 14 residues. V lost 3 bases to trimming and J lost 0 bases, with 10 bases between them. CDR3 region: CASSGGLTSYEQYF. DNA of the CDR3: TGTGCCAGCAGCGGGGGCTTGACCTCCTACGAGCAGTACTTC. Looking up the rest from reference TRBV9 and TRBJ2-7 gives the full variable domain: DSGVTQTPKHLITATGQRVTLRCSPRSGDLSVYWYQQSLDQGLQFLIQYYNGEERAKGNILERFSAQQFPDLHSELNLSSLELGDSALYFCASSGGLTSYEQYFGPGTRLTVT.

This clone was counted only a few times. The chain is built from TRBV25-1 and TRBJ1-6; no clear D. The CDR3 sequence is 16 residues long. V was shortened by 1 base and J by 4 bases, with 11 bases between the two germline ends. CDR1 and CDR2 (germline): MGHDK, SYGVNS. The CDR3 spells CASSESTTLYNSPLHF. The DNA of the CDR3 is TGTGCCAGCAGTGAATCGACGACGTTGTATAATTCACCCCTCCACTTT. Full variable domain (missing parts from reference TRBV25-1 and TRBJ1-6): EADIYQTPRYLVIGTGKKITLECSQTMGHDKMYWYQQDPGMELHLIHYSYGVNSTEKGDLSSESTVSRIRTEHFPLTLESARPSHTSQYLCASSESTTLYNSPLHFGNGTRLTVT.

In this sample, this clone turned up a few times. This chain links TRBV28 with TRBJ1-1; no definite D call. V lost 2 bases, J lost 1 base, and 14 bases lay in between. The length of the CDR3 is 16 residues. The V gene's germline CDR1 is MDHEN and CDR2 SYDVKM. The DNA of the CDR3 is TGTGCCAGCAGTTTAGATTTAGGCCGGTGGAACACTGAAGCTTTCTTT. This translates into CASSLDLGRWNTEAFF. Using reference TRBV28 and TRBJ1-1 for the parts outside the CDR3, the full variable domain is DVKVTQSSRYLVKRTGEKVFLECVQDMDHENMFWYRQDPGLGLRLIYFSYDVKMKEKGDIPEGYSVSREKKERFSLILESASTNQTSMYLCASSLDLGRWNTEAFFGQGTRLTVV.

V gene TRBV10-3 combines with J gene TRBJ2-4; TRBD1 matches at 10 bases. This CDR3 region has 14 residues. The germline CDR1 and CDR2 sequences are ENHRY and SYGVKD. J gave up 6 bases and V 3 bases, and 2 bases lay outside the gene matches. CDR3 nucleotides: TGTGCCATCAGTGACCGGGACAGGGGAAACATTCAGTACTTC. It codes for CAISDRDRGNIQYF.